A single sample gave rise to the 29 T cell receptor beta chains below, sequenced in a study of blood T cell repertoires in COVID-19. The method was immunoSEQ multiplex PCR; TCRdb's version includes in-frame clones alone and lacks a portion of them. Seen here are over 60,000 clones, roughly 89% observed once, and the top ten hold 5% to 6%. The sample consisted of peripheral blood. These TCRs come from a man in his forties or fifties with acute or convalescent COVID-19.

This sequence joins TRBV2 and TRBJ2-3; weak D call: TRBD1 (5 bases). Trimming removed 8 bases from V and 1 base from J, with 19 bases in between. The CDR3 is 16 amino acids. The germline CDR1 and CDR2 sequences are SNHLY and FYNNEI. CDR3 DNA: TGTGCCAGCCCCCGGGCAGGGCTTAGTGGCACAGATACGCAGTATTTT. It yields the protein CASPRAGLSGTDTQYF.

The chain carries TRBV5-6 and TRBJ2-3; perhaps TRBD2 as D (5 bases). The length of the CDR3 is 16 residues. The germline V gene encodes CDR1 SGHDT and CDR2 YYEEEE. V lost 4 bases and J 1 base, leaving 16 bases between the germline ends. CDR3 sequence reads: CASSRIPTAGTDTQYF. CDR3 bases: TGTGCCAGCAGCAGAATCCCTACAGCGGGCACAGATACGCAGTATTTT. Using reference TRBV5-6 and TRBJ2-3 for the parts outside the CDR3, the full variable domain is DAGVTQSPTHLIKTRGQQVTLRCSPKSGHDTVSWYQQALGQGPQFIFQYYEEEERQRGNFPDRFSGHQFPNYSSELNVNALLLGDSALYLCASSRIPTAGTDTQYFGPGTRLTVL.

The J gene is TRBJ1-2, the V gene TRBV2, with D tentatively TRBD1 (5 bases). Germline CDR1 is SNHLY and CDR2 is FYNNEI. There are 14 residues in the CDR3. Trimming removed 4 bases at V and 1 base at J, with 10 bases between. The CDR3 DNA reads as TGTGCCAGCAGTGGGCGGGGGGGTAACTATGGCTACACCTTC. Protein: CASSGRGGNYGYTF.

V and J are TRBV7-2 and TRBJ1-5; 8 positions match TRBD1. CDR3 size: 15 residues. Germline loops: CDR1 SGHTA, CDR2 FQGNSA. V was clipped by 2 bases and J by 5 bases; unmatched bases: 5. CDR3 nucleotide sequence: TGTGCCAGCAGCTTATTCCCAGGGGGCTATCAGCCCCAGCATTTT. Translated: CASSLFPGGYQPQHF.

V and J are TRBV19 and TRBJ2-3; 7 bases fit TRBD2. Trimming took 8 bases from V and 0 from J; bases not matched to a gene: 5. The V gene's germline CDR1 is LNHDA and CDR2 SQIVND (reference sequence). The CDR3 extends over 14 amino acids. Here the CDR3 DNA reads TGTGCCAGTCGCGGGAGTAGGAGCACAGATACGCAGTATTTT. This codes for CASRGSRSTDTQYF.

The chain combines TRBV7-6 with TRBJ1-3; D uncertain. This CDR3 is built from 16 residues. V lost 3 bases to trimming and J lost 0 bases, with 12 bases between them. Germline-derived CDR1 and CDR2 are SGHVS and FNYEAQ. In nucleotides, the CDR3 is TGTGCCAGCAGCTTCTCCGGGGATAGCTCTGGAAACACCATATATTTT. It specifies CASSFSGDSSGNTIYF.

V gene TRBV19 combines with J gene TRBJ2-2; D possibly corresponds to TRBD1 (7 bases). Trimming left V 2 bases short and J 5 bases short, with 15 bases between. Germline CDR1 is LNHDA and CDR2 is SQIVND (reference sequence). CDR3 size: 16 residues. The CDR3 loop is CASSIIGGGGTGELFF. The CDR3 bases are TGTGCCAGTAGTATAATTGGAGGGGGCGGGACCGGGGAGCTGTTTTTT.

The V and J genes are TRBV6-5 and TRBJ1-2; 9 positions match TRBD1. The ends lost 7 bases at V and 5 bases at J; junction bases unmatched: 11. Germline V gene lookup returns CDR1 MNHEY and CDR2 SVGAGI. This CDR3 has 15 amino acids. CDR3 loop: CASTSVGTGKYGYTF. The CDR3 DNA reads TGTGCCAGCACCTCCGTCGGGACAGGGAAATATGGCTACACCTTC.

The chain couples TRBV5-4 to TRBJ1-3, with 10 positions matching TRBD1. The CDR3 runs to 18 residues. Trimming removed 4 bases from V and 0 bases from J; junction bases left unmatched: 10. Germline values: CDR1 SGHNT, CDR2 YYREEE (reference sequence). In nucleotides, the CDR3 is TGTGCCAGCAGCCCGGGACAGGGGCGCCTAAGCTCTGGAAACACCATATATTTT. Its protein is CASSPGQGRLSSGNTIYF.

CDR3 DNA: TGCGCCAGCAGCTTGGGGGACAGGGGAGGCGAGACCCAGTACTTC. Translating gives CASSLGDRGGETQYF. The chain joins TRBV5-1 to TRBJ2-5; 10 bases align to TRBD1. With V trimmed by 0 bases and J by 5 bases, 4 bases remained unmatched. This CDR3 comprises 15 residues. CDR1 is SGHRS, CDR2 YFSETQ, per germline. The whole variable domain, filled in from reference TRBV5-1 and TRBJ2-5, reads KAGVTQTPRYLIKTRGQQVTLSCSPISGHRSVSWYQQTPGQGLQFLFEYFSETQRNKGNFPGRFSGRQFSNSRSEMNVSTLELGDSALYLCASSLGDRGGETQYFGPGTRLLVL.

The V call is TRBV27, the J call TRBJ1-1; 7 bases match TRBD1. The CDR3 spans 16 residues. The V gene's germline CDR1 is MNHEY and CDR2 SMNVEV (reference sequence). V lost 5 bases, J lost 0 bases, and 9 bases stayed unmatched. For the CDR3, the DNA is TGTGCCAGCAGTCCCGGGACAGACCGCATGAACACTGAAGCTTTCTTT. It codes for CASSPGTDRMNTEAFF.

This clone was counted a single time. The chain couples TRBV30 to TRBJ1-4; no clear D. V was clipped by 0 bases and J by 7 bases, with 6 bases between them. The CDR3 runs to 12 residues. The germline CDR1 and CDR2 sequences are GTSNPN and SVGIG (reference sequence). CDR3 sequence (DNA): TGTGCCTGGAGTGTTTCGGGTGAAAAACTGTTTTTT. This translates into CAWSVSGEKLFF.

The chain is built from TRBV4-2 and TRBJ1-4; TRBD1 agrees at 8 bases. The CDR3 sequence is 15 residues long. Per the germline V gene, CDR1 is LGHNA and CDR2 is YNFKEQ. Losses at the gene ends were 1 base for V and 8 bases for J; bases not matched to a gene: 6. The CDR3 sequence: CASSQGGQGGEKLFF. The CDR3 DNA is TGTGCCAGCAGCCAAGGAGGACAGGGAGGGGAAAAACTGTTTTTT.

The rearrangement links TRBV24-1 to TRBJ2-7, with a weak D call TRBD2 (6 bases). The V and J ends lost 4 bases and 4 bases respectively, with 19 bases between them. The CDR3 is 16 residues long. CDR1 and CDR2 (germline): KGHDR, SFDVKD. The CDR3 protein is CATSDPRAGTEYEQYF. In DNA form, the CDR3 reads TGTGCCACCAGTGACCCTCGAGCCGGGACTGAATACGAGCAGTACTTC.

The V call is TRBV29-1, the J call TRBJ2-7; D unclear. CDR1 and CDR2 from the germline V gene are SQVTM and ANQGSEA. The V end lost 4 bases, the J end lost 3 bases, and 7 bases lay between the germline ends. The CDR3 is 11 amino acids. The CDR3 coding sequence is TGCAGCGTTGTTCGCAGCTACGAGCAGTACTTC. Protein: CSVVRSYEQYF.

The CDR3 DNA sequence: TGCGCCAGCAGCCAGTCACAGGGGAGCAATCAGCCCCAGCATTTT. It translates to CASSQSQGSNQPQHF. The chain couples TRBV4-1 to TRBJ1-5, with TRBD1 matching 7 bases. Trimming took 3 bases from V and 1 from J; bases not matched to a gene: 3. In germline, CDR1 is MGHRA, CDR2 YSYEKL. The CDR3 totals 15 residues.

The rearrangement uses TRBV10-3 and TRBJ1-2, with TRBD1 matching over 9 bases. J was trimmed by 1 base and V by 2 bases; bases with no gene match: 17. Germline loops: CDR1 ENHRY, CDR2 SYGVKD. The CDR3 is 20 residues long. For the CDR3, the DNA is TGTGCCATCAGTGAGCCACAGGGGGCTGCTCGAGGGGGCGGTAACTATGGCTACACCTTC. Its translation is CAISEPQGAARGGGNYGYTF.

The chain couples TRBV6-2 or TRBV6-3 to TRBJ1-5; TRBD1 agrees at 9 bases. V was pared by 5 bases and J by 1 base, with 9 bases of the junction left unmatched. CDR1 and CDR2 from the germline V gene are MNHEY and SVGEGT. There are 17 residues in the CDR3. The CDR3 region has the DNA TGTGCCAGCAGTCCGGGTACCGACAGGGGGAGCAATCAGCCCCAGCATTTT. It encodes CASSPGTDRGSNQPQHF.

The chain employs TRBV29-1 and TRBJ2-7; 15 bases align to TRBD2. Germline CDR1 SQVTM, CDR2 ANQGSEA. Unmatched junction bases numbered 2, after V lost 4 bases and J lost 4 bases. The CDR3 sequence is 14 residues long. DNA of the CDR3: TGCAGCGTTGGCGGACTAGCGGGAGGGTACGAGCAGTACTTC. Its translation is CSVGGLAGGYEQYF.

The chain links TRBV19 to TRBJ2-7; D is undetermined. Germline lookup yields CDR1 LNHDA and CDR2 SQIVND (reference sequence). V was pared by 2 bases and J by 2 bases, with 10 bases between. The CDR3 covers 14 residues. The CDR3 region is CASSIQAPPYEQYF. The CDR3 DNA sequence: TGTGCCAGTAGTATACAGGCACCGCCCTACGAGCAGTACTTC.

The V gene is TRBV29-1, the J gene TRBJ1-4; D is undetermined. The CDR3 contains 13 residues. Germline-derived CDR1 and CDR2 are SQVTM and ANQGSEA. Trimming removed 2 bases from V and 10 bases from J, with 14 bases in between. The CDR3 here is CSVETSSSGKLFF. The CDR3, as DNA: TGCAGCGTTGAAACTTCAAGCTCCGGAAAACTGTTTTTT.

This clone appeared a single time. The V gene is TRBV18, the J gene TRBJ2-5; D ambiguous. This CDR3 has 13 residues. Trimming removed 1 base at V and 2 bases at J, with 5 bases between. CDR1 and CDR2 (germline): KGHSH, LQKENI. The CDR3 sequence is CASSPRLQETQYF. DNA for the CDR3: TGTGCCAGCTCACCACGACTTCAAGAGACCCAGTACTTC.

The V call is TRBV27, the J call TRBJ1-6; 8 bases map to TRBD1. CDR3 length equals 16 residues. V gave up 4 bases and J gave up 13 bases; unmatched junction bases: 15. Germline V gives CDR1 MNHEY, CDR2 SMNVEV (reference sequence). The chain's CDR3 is CASSSLEGTGGVPLHF. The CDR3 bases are TGTGCCAGCAGTTCACTCGAAGGGACAGGCGGCGTTCCCCTCCACTTT.

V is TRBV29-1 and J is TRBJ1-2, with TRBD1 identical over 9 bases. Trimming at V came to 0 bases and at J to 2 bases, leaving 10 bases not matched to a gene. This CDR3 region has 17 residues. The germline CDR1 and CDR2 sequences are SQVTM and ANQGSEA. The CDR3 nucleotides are TGCAGCGTTGAAGATCGGAGGACAGGGGCCCTCAACTATGGCTACACCTTC. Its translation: CSVEDRRTGALNYGYTF. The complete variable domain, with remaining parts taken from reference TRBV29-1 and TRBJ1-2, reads SAVISQKPSRDICQRGTSLTIQCQVDSQVTMMFWYRQQPGQSLTLIATANQGSEATYESGFVIDKFPISRPNLTFSTLTVSNMSPEDSSIYLCSVEDRRTGALNYGYTFGSGTRLTVV.

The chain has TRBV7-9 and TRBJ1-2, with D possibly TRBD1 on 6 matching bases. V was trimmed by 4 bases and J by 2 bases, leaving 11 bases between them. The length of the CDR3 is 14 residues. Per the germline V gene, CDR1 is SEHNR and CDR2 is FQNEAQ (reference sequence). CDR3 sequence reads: CASSSTGINYGYTF. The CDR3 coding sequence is TGTGCCAGCAGCTCCACAGGGATAAACTATGGCTACACCTTC.

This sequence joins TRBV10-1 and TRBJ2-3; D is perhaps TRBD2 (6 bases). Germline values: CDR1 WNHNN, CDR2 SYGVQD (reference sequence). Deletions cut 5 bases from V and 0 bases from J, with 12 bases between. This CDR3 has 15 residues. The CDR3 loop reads CASSSPGTSTDTQYF. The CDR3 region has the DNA TGCGCCAGCAGTTCCCCCGGGACTAGCACAGATACGCAGTATTTT.

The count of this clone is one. The CDR3 coding sequence is TGTGCCAGCAGCGTAGCTGTGACAGGGTTCTACGAGCAGTACTTC. Amino acids: CASSVAVTGFYEQYF. The V and J genes are TRBV9 and TRBJ2-7; 7 bases line up with TRBD1. This CDR3 has 15 residues. Germline trimming cut 0 bases from V and 3 bases from J; bases unmatched to any gene: 6. Germline CDR1 is SGDLS and CDR2 is YYNGEE.

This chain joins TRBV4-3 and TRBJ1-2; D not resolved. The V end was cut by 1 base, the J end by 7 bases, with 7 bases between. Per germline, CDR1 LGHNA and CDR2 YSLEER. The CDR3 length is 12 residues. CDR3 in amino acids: CASSQGRSGYTF. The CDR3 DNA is TGCGCCAGCAGCCAAGGCAGGTCTGGCTACACCTTC.

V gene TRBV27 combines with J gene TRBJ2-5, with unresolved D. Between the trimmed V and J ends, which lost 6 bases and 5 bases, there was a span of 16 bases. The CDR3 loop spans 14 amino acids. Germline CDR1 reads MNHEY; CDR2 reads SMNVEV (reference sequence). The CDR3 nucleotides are TGTGCCAGCAGGCGACTCGGCTTCGGGGAGACCCAGTACTTC. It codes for CASRRLGFGETQYF.